The following is a T cell receptor (beta chain) sequence with its context. The target antigen is unknown. Via MiXCR, TCRdb re-called the 5' RACE reads, giving one row per CDR3 protein. The sample records 100,000 to 150,000 distinct CDR3 sequences, about 15% being singletons. The data stem from a study of T cells after yellow fever vaccination. Study background: Fractions of limited cellularity were prepared by means of SMART-Seq v4 Ultra Low Input.

Overall study findings and caveats: Clones that expanded after primary vaccination mostly reappeared after the booster (over 95% CD4, 88% CD8).

The V end lost 4 bases, the J end lost 2 bases, and 16 bases lay between the germline ends. This CDR3 comprises 15 residues. Germline CDR1 and CDR2: SQVTM and ANQGSEA. The sequence was obtained from a man between 18 and 35 years old who received the YFV17D yellow fever vaccine. V usage is TRBV29-1 and J usage is TRBJ2-3, with a tentative D call TRBD1 (6 bases). This specimen consisted of CD8+ T cells sorted from PBMCs, obtained 5 days after the yellow fever booster vaccination. CDR3 amino acids: CSVVGDRRSTDTQYF. The DNA for the CDR3 is TGCAGCGTTGTGGGTGACAGGAGATCCACAGATACGCAGTATTTT.